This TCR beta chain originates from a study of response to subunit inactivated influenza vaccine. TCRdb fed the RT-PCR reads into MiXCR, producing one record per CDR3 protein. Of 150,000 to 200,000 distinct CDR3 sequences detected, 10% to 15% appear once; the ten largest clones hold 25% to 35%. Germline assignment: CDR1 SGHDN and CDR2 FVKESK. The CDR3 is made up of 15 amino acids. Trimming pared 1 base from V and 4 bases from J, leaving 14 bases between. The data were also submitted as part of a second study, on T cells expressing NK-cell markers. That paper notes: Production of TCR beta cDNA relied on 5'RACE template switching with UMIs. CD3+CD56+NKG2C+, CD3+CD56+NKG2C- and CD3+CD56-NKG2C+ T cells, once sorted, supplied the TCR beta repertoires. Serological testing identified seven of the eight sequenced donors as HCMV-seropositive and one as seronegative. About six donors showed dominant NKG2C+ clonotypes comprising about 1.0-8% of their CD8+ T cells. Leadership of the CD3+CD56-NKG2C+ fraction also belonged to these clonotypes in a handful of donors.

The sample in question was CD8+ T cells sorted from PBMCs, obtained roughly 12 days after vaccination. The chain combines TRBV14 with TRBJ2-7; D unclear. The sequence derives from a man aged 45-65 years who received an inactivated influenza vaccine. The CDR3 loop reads CASSQGPARNYEQYF. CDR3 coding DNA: TGTGCCAGCAGCCAAGGTCCGGCGCGCAATTACGAGCAGTACTTC.